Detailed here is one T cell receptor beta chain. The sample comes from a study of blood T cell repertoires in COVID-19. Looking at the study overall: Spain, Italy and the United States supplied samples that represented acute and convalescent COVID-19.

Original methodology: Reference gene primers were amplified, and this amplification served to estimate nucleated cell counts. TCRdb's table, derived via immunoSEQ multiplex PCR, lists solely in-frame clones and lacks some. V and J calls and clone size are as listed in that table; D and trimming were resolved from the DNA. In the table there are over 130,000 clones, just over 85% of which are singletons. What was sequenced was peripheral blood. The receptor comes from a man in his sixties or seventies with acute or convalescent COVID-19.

The CDR3 loop is CASSPGGRGNTIYF. CDR3 bases: TGTGCCAGCAGCCCAGGGGGCAGAGGAAACACCATATATTTT. The chain combines TRBV3-1 (or the pseudogene TRBV3-2) with TRBJ1-3; TRBD1 agrees at 8 bases. This CDR3 has 14 residues. Germline V gene sequence: CDR1 LGHDT, CDR2 YNNKEL (reference sequence). V lost 4 bases, J lost 4 bases, and 3 bases stayed unmatched.